A selection of T cell receptor beta chains follows, all from one sample in a study of T-cell reconstitution after alpha-beta-depleted transplantation in children. TCRdb used MiXCR to reprocess the PCR reads, holding one entry per CDR3 protein. The table shows approximately 300,000 distinct CDR3 sequences, with roughly a tenth occurring only once. The specimen comprised PBMCs, sampled before TCRalphabeta/CD19-depleted stem cell transplant. The origin of the receptors is a boy under two years old with acute myeloid leukemia, due to receive a stem cell transplant. CDR3s include the opening cysteine and the closing phenylalanine or tryptophan. D genes are given only for firm matches. For some rows the clone size is stated as once, few or many, or as a class when expanded; others skip it.

d_call: .
v_call: TRBV2
clone_size: many
j_call: TRBJ1-1
cdr3_aa: CASRDSLNTEAFF
cdr3_nt: TGTGCCAGCAGGGACAGTCTGAACACTGAAGCTTTCTTT

d_call: .
v_call: TRBV20-1
clone_size: many
j_call: TRBJ1-2
cdr3_aa: CSARDDTTNYGYTF
cdr3_nt: TGCAGTGCTAGAGATGACACAACTAACTATGGCTACACCTTC

d_call: TRBD2
v_call: TRBV7-7
clone_size: many
j_call: TRBJ2-5
cdr3_aa: CASSLGSGGTQETQYF
cdr3_nt: TGTGCTAGCAGCTTAGGTAGCGGGGGAACCCAAGAGACCCAGTACTTC

d_call: TRBD2
v_call: TRBV3-1
clone_size: .
j_call: TRBJ2-3
cdr3_aa: CATTQVLPGLAGVLTDTQYF
cdr3_nt: TGTGCCACCACCCAAGTCCTTCCGGGACTAGCGGGGGTCCTCACAGATACGCAGTATTTT

d_call: .
v_call: TRBV7-9
clone_size: many
j_call: TRBJ2-1
cdr3_aa: CASSLGVTGSHEQFF
cdr3_nt: TGTGCCAGCAGCTTAGGAGTAACAGGGTCCCATGAGCAGTTCTTC

d_call: .
v_call: TRBV4-2
clone_size: many
j_call: TRBJ2-3
cdr3_aa: CASSQGVGTSTDMQYF
cdr3_nt: TGTGCCAGCAGCCAAGGTGTGGGGACTTCCACAGATATGCAGTATTTT

d_call: .
v_call: TRBV5-4
clone_size: few
j_call: TRBJ2-3
cdr3_aa: CASSFDPLGTSQYF
cdr3_nt: TGTGCCAGCAGCTTCGACCCACTAGGGACTTCGCAGTATTTT

d_call: .
v_call: TRBV7-2
clone_size: many
j_call: TRBJ2-3
cdr3_aa: CASSTSGSDTQYF
cdr3_nt: TGTGCCAGCAGCACCTCAGGGTCAGATACGCAGTATTTT

d_call: .
v_call: TRBV28
clone_size: many
j_call: TRBJ1-1
cdr3_aa: CASSLGRGKTEAFF
cdr3_nt: TGTGCCAGCAGTTTGGGTCGGGGGAAAACTGAAGCTTTCTTT

d_call: TRBD1
v_call: TRBV5-1
clone_size: many
j_call: TRBJ2-7
cdr3_aa: CASSLMRQGPYEQYF
cdr3_nt: TGCGCCAGCAGCTTGATGAGACAGGGTCCCTACGAGCAGTACTTC

d_call: TRBD1
v_call: TRBV7-2
clone_size: few
j_call: TRBJ2-4
cdr3_aa: CASSLGPGGLDIQYF
cdr3_nt: TGTGCCAGCAGCTTAGGCCCAGGGGGCCTGGACATTCAGTACTTC

d_call: .
v_call: TRBV20-1
clone_size: many
j_call: TRBJ1-2
cdr3_aa: CSAPGLLYGYTF
cdr3_nt: TGCAGTGCTCCAGGGTTACTCTATGGCTACACCTTC

d_call: TRBD1
v_call: TRBV6-5
clone_size: .
j_call: TRBJ2-3
cdr3_aa: CASIYPGQGADTQYF
cdr3_nt: TGTGCCAGCATTTACCCCGGGCAGGGGGCAGATACGCAGTATTTT

d_call: TRBD1
v_call: TRBV10-3
clone_size: .
j_call: TRBJ2-3
cdr3_aa: CATKRDRGRPDTQYF
cdr3_nt: TGTGCCACCAAACGGGACAGGGGCCGCCCAGATACGCAGTATTTT

d_call: TRBD2
v_call: TRBV12-3/TRBV12-4
clone_size: many
j_call: TRBJ2-1
cdr3_aa: CASSFPPSGSDEQFF
cdr3_nt: TGTGCCAGCAGTTTTCCGCCTAGCGGGAGCGATGAGCAGTTCTTC

d_call: TRBD1
v_call: TRBV12-3/TRBV12-4
clone_size: many
j_call: TRBJ1-5
cdr3_aa: CASSPRTGQSQPQHF
cdr3_nt: TGTGCCAGCAGCCCCCGGACAGGGCAGAGTCAGCCCCAGCATTTT

d_call: .
v_call: TRBV5-1
clone_size: many
j_call: TRBJ2-7
cdr3_aa: CASSVDSLYSYEQYF
cdr3_nt: TGCGCCAGCAGCGTGGACAGTTTATACTCCTACGAGCAGTACTTC

d_call: TRBD2
v_call: TRBV6-2/TRBV6-3
clone_size: once
j_call: TRBJ2-1
cdr3_aa: CASLQGNEIAGAHSYGHEQFF
cdr3_nt: TGTGCCAGCCTACAGGGAAATGAAATAGCGGGAGCTCACAGCTATGGTCATGAGCAGTTCTTC

d_call: TRBD1
v_call: TRBV11-3
clone_size: many
j_call: TRBJ2-3
cdr3_aa: CASSLTGTGRDQTQYF
cdr3_nt: TGTGCCAGCAGCCTGACAGGGACAGGGCGTGACCAAACGCAGTATTTT

d_call: .
v_call: TRBV6-2/TRBV6-3
clone_size: many
j_call: TRBJ1-3
cdr3_aa: CATHQTWIAGNTIYF
cdr3_nt: TGTGCCACCCACCAGACGTGGATCGCTGGAAACACCATATATTTT

d_call: .
v_call: TRBV5-1
clone_size: many
j_call: TRBJ2-5
cdr3_aa: CASSLEGRIQETQYF
cdr3_nt: TGCGCCAGCAGCTTGGAGGGGCGGATCCAAGAGACCCAGTACTTC

d_call: TRBD1
v_call: TRBV12-3/TRBV12-4
clone_size: few
j_call: TRBJ2-7
cdr3_aa: CASSLRDRETYEQYF
cdr3_nt: TGTGCCAGCAGTTTACGGGACAGGGAAACCTACGAGCAGTACTTC

d_call: .
v_call: TRBV20-1
clone_size: many
j_call: TRBJ2-7
cdr3_aa: CSARAPGDNSYEQYF
cdr3_nt: TGCAGTGCTAGGGCGCCCGGGGACAACTCCTACGAGCAGTACTTC

d_call: .
v_call: TRBV12-3/TRBV12-4
clone_size: .
j_call: TRBJ2-7
cdr3_aa: CASSFGTFEQYF
cdr3_nt: TGTGCCAGCAGTTTCGGAACTTTCGAGCAGTACTTC

d_call: .
v_call: TRBV14
clone_size: many
j_call: TRBJ2-7
cdr3_aa: CASSQAPISAYEQYF
cdr3_nt: TGTGCCAGCAGCCAAGCCCCTATTAGCGCCTACGAGCAGTACTTC

d_call: .
v_call: TRBV19
clone_size: .
j_call: TRBJ2-2
cdr3_aa: CARSIGQHTGELFF
cdr3_nt: TGTGCCAGGAGTATAGGACAGCACACCGGGGAGCTGTTTTTT

d_call: TRBD2
v_call: TRBV4-3
clone_size: .
j_call: TRBJ2-1
cdr3_aa: CASSPPGTSGYSSYNEQFF
cdr3_nt: TGCGCCAGCAGCCCGCCCGGGACTAGCGGTTATAGCTCCTACAATGAGCAGTTCTTC

d_call: .
v_call: TRBV7-3
clone_size: .
j_call: TRBJ1-6
cdr3_aa: CASSYTGNSPLHF
cdr3_nt: TGTGCCAGCAGCTACACAGGGAACTCACCCCTCCACTTT

d_call: TRBD2
v_call: TRBV5-1
clone_size: .
j_call: TRBJ2-1
cdr3_aa: CASSVLAGNYNEQFF
cdr3_nt: TGCGCCAGCAGCGTACTAGCGGGGAACTACAATGAGCAGTTCTTC

d_call: .
v_call: TRBV12-3/TRBV12-4
clone_size: many
j_call: TRBJ2-7
cdr3_aa: CADSLGSGASYEQYF
cdr3_nt: TGTGCCGACTCCTTGGGGTCAGGGGCCTCCTACGAGCAGTACTTC

d_call: .
v_call: TRBV4-2
clone_size: many
j_call: TRBJ1-5
cdr3_aa: CASSRTGVNSNQPQHF
cdr3_nt: TGTGCCAGCAGCCGCACGGGCGTGAATAGCAATCAGCCCCAGCATTTT

d_call: .
v_call: TRBV6-5
clone_size: many
j_call: TRBJ2-7
cdr3_aa: CASSYHRQSGFREQYF
cdr3_nt: TGTGCCAGCAGTTATCACCGACAGTCGGGGTTCAGGGAGCAGTACTTC